This T cell receptor beta chain was retrieved from a study of beta chain features in type 1 diabetes. Turning to the study itself: In age, gender and cell yields, patients were similar to healthy donors. Study-level results: Shortening that was moderate but significant affected the TCRB CDR3s of Type 1 diabetes patients in all four CD4+ subsets. In patients and controls equally, PCR might favor templates that are shorter.

As every portion of the isolated RNA was reverse transcribed, the sequencing read expressed TCRB transcripts. Using immunoSEQ multiplex PCR, the repertoire was profiled, and TCRdb retains in-frame clones only, with some absent. The table has 640,000 or so clones, around 15% seen once; the top ten hold around 0.022%. Sorting based on CD45RO/CCR7/CD25/CD127/CD95/CD27 separated CD4+ naive, central memory, regulatory and stem cell-like memory cells. The CDR3 spans 14 residues. V was pared by 6 bases and J by 7 bases, with 15 bases between. CDR1 is MNHEY, CDR2 SMNVEV, per germline (reference sequence). A few counts support this clone. Its cognate antigen is unknown.

This TCR was sampled from a man aged 18 to 29 with type 1 diabetes. V usage is TRBV27 and J usage is TRBJ2-2; D is possibly TRBD1 (5 bases). The sequenced sample was naive CD4+ T cells from blood. CDR3 in DNA: TGTGCCAGCAGCCGAATTCAGGGAATCGGGGAGCTGTTTTTT. Encoded protein: CASSRIQGIGELFF.